A single sample is the source of the 14 T cell receptor beta chains below, sequenced in a study of T cell clonotyping in hematopoietic cell transplantation. The table came from immunoSEQ multiplex PCR; TCRdb's copy has only in-frame clones and leaves some out. In the table there are fewer than 25,000 clones, around 85% of which are singletons. The sequenced material came from peripheral blood mononuclear cells. The origin of the receptors is a man aged 55 to 70 in good health. Some clones in this sample may be carry-over from other donors' samples.

The V gene is TRBV19, the J gene TRBJ2-1; 8 bases agree with TRBD1. From germline, CDR1 is LNHDA and CDR2 SQIVND (reference sequence). V shed 4 bases and J 8 bases; nucleotides not matched to a gene: 10. CDR3 length: 15 residues. CDR3 nucleotide sequence: TGTGCCAGTAGTACCCCCCGCAGGGGGCACCATGAGCAGTTCTTC. As protein: CASSTPRRGHHEQFF.

This chain connects TRBV19 to TRBJ2-5, with 11 bases aligning to TRBD1. Germline values: CDR1 LNHDA, CDR2 SQIVND (reference sequence). Trimming cost V 4 bases and J 5 bases; bases outside gene matches: 6. The CDR3 length is 15 residues. The CDR3 region is CASSNGQGARETQYF. In DNA form, the CDR3 reads TGTGCCAGTAGTAACGGACAGGGGGCAAGGGAGACCCAGTACTTC.

The chain joins TRBV7-6 to TRBJ2-7; a weak D match, TRBD1 (5 bases). CDR3 size: 13 residues. Germline V gene data show CDR1 as SGHVS and CDR2 as FNYEAQ. V was cut by 5 bases and J by 3 bases, with 11 bases left in between. DNA for the CDR3: TGTGCCAGCAGCCCTAATCAGGGCTACGAGCAGTACTTC. Encoded protein: CASSPNQGYEQYF.

The sample holds a few counts of this clone. This chain uses TRBV6-5 with TRBJ1-1; D is uncertain. Germline lookup yields CDR1 MNHEY and CDR2 SVGAGI. The CDR3 contains 14 residues. V was cut by 5 bases and J by 11 bases, with 21 bases left in between. The CDR3 here is CASSDMDGRTIAFF. The CDR3 region has the DNA TGTGCCAGCAGTGACATGGATGGTCGGACGATTGCTTTCTTT.

This chain joins TRBV29-1 and TRBJ2-1; D could derive from TRBD1 or TRBD2 (6 bases each). The CDR3 has 17 amino acids. Trimming pared 2 bases from V and 8 bases from J, leaving 25 bases between. Germline V lookup: CDR1 SQVTM, CDR2 ANQGSEA. The CDR3 bases are TGCAGCGTTGAATTAGGGGGGAGCGGACTTTGGGGCGATGAGCAGTTCTTC. Protein sequence: CSVELGGSGLWGDEQFF.

The gene calls are TRBV10-3 and TRBJ2-7, with 15 bases lining up with TRBD2. The CDR3 length is 16 residues. V trimming: 3 bases; J trimming: 4 bases; junction bases outside the gene matches: 4. The germline V gene encodes CDR1 ENHRY and CDR2 SYGVKD. The DNA for the CDR3 is TGTGCCATCAGTGAACCCGGGACTAGCGGGAGGTACGAGCAGTACTTC. Residues: CAISEPGTSGRYEQYF.

Only one count was recorded for this clone. The J gene is TRBJ2-7, the V gene TRBV6-5; D not certain. V lost 5 bases, J lost 3 bases, and 11 bases lay in between. There are 13 residues in the CDR3. The V gene's germline CDR1 is MNHEY and CDR2 SVGAGI. The CDR3 region has the DNA TGTGCCAGCAGTCCCGGGCCTCTCTACGAGCAGTACTTC. As protein: CASSPGPLYEQYF.

The chain recombines TRBV6-1 with TRBJ2-7; D may be TRBD1 (6 bases). V was pared by 7 bases and J by 3 bases, with 13 bases between. The CDR3 length is 13 residues. The germline V gene has CDR1 MNHNS and CDR2 SASEGT. The CDR3 nucleotides are TGTGCCAGCACATCGACAGGAATCTACGAGCAGTACTTC. Its protein is CASTSTGIYEQYF.

The chain carries TRBV5-1 and TRBJ2-1; either TRBD1 or TRBD2 may supply D (5 bases each). This CDR3 has 15 residues. Per germline, CDR1 SGHRS and CDR2 YFSETQ. With 0 bases removed from V and 0 bases from J, the gap between germline ends came to 7 bases. The CDR3, as DNA: TGCGCCAGCAGCTTGGAGGGGAGCTCCTACAATGAGCAGTTCTTC. This translates into CASSLEGSSYNEQFF. Complete variable domain (other parts from reference TRBV5-1 and TRBJ2-1): KAGVTQTPRYLIKTRGQQVTLSCSPISGHRSVSWYQQTPGQGLQFLFEYFSETQRNKGNFPGRFSGRQFSNSRSEMNVSTLELGDSALYLCASSLEGSSYNEQFFGPGTRLTVL.

This clone was observed once. The rearrangement uses TRBV5-1 and TRBJ1-1, with TRBD1 as a possible D gene (5 bases). There are 11 residues in the CDR3. CDR1 SGHRS and CDR2 YFSETQ come from the germline V gene. V was trimmed by 5 bases and J by 7 bases, leaving 9 bases between them. CDR3 bases: TGCGCCAGCAGGGGGGGACGTGAAGCTTTCTTT. Translating gives CASRGGREAFF.

This rearrangement joins TRBV5-5 to TRBJ1-5; D might be TRBD1 (5 bases). The ends were cut back, 1 base at V and 7 bases at J, with 15 bases in the middle. CDR3 length: 15 amino acids. Germline V gives CDR1 SGHKS, CDR2 YYEKEE (reference sequence). This chain's CDR3 is CASSLSGAGLQPQHF. The CDR3 coding sequence is TGTGCCAGCAGCTTGTCCGGGGCCGGGTTGCAGCCCCAGCATTTT.

The V gene is TRBV4-2, the J gene TRBJ2-5; a possible D gene is TRBD2 (7 bases). Deletions cut 0 bases from V and 2 bases from J, with 16 bases between. Germline values: CDR1 LGHNA, CDR2 YNFKEQ. This CDR3 has 17 amino acids. The chain's CDR3 is CASSQDPGGAGQETQYF. CDR3 coding DNA: TGTGCCAGCAGCCAAGATCCTGGGGGGGCAGGGCAAGAGACCCAGTACTTC.

CDR3 protein: CASSVAGAGGIYGYTF. The CDR3 nucleotides are TGTGCCAGCAGCGTAGCTGGGGCAGGGGGAATCTATGGCTACACCTTC. The chain uses TRBV9 and TRBJ1-2; 7 nucleotides line up with TRBD1. The CDR3 is 16 amino acids. V gave up 0 bases and J gave up 4 bases; unmatched junction bases: 9. Germline CDR1 and CDR2: SGDLS and YYNGEE.

The rearrangement joins TRBV2 to TRBJ1-2; D may be TRBD1 (5 bases). The CDR3 is made up of 14 amino acids. The germline CDR1 and CDR2 sequences are SNHLY and FYNNEI. Trimming removed 1 base from V and 10 bases from J, with 16 bases in between. The CDR3 loop reads CASSEEGALGVYTF. The DNA for the CDR3 is TGTGCCAGCAGTGAAGAAGGGGCCCTAGGAGTCTACACCTTC.